What follows are 8 T cell receptor beta chains derived from one specimen sequenced in a study of blood T cell repertoires in COVID-19. Some clones are missing from TCRdb's copy, which holds only in-frame ones; the method was immunoSEQ multiplex PCR. Here the sample spans about 230,000 clones, around nine tenths being singletons. Sequencing was performed on PBMCs or T cells enriched from blood (not recorded which). The source is a woman aged 30 to 39 with acute COVID-19.

V usage is TRBV5-1 and J usage is TRBJ1-4; possible D gene TRBD1, 5 bases. This CDR3 is built from 17 residues. Germline CDR1 and CDR2: SGHRS and YFSETQ. Trimming removed 4 bases from V and 5 bases from J, with 21 bases in between. CDR3 in amino acids: CASSGGTWVRKNEKLFF. DNA of the CDR3: TGCGCCAGCAGCGGCGGGACTTGGGTGCGAAAAAATGAAAAACTGTTTTTT. Filled out from reference TRBV5-1 and TRBJ1-4, the complete variable domain reads KAGVTQTPRYLIKTRGQQVTLSCSPISGHRSVSWYQQTPGQGLQFLFEYFSETQRNKGNFPGRFSGRQFSNSRSEMNVSTLELGDSALYLCASSGGTWVRKNEKLFFGSGTQLSVL.

The chain is built from TRBV2 and TRBJ2-3; tentative D call: TRBD2 (6 bases). Trimming took 4 bases from V and 1 from J, leaving 15 bases between them. CDR3 length: 16 amino acids. Germline-derived CDR1 and CDR2 are SNHLY and FYNNEI. CDR3 DNA: TGTGCCAGCAGTGCGGTGGGGGGATTCGGCACAGATACGCAGTATTTT. Amino acid sequence: CASSAVGGFGTDTQYF.

The chain carries TRBV24-1 and TRBJ1-2; possibly TRBD1 for D (5 bases). Per germline, CDR1 KGHDR and CDR2 SFDVKD. The CDR3 has 12 amino acids. V lost 4 bases and J lost 7, with 9 bases in between. CDR3 nucleotide sequence: TGTGCCACCAGTGAATTAACAGGTGGCTACACCTTC. Encoded protein: CATSELTGGYTF.

The chain links TRBV4-1 to TRBJ1-1; D perhaps matches TRBD1 (6 bases). Germline V gene sequence: CDR1 MGHRA, CDR2 YSYEKL. The V gene lost 2 bases and the J gene lost 3 bases, with 19 bases spanning the gap. The CDR3 consists of 17 residues. The CDR3 DNA sequence: TGCGCCAGCAGCCAATGGGACATCGGCGGAGAGGACACTGAAGCTTTCTTT. Residues: CASSQWDIGGEDTEAFF.

This chain links TRBV2 with TRBJ2-7; 10 bases are shared with TRBD1. This CDR3 has 17 residues. V lost 4 bases and J lost 0; bases outside the gene matches: 9. Looked up from germline, CDR1 is SNHLY and CDR2 is FYNNEI. The CDR3 DNA is TGTGCCAGCAGTGGATTCTCCCGGGACAGGGGCTCCTACGAGCAGTACTTC. This encodes CASSGFSRDRGSYEQYF.

The count of this clone is one. J is TRBJ1-1 and V is TRBV28, with TRBD1 identical over 11 bases. With V trimmed by 3 bases and J by 1 base, 10 bases remained unmatched. The germline CDR1 and CDR2 sequences are MDHEN and SYDVKM. This CDR3 region has 18 residues. In DNA form, the CDR3 reads TGTGCCAGCAGTTTTTTCACCCTCGGACAGGGGGCGAACACTGAAGCTTTCTTT. Translation gives CASSFFTLGQGANTEAFF. Variable domain in full (rest from reference TRBV28 and TRBJ1-1): DVKVTQSSRYLVKRTGEKVFLECVQDMDHENMFWYRQDPGLGLRLIYFSYDVKMKEKGDIPEGYSVSREKKERFSLILESASTNQTSMYLCASSFFTLGQGANTEAFFGQGTRLTVV.

Details on this clone: A read error is likely here: a far larger clone is one base away. This sequence joins TRBV10-1 and TRBJ2-2; TRBD1 agrees at 10 bases. This CDR3 is built from 16 residues. CDR1 is WNHNN and CDR2 is SYGVQD in the germline V gene (reference sequence). The CDR3 protein is CASCDDRGPRTGELFF. Here the CDR3 DNA reads TGCGCCAGCTGTGACGACAGGGGGCCTCGGACCGGGGAGCTGTTTTTT.

The chain joins TRBV18 to TRBJ1-5; TRBD1 agrees at 8 bases. V shed 0 bases and J 5 bases; nucleotides not matched to a gene: 3. From germline, CDR1 is KGHSH and CDR2 LQKENI. This CDR3 is built from 15 residues. The CDR3 here is CASSPPETGDQPQHF. CDR3 nucleotide sequence: TGTGCCAGCTCACCACCAGAGACAGGGGATCAGCCCCAGCATTTT. Combining the CDR3 with reference TRBV18 and TRBJ1-5 gives the whole variable domain NAGVMQNPRHLVRRRGQEARLRCSPMKGHSHVYWYRQLPEEGLKFMVYLQKENIIDESGMPKERFSAEFPKEGPSILRIQQVVRGDSAAYFCASSPPETGDQPQHFGDGTRLSIL.